These 2 T cell receptor beta chains were sequenced from one sample in a study of Ad26.COV2.S vaccination and SARS-CoV-2 variants. Described treatment: around 19 received Ad26.COV2.S at low or high dose, single or two shots; 5 received placebo; per-sample allocation not given. The investigators took samples on day 63 after the first vaccine or placebo injection. TCRdb keeps only in-frame clones here, not all; method: immunoSEQ multiplex PCR. The sample contains approximately 340,000 clones, more than 75% of which appear only once. This material consisted of peripheral blood, taken in a trial of Ad26.COV2.S vaccine versus placebo. These receptors all stem from a person aged 18-60 years who received the Ad26.COV2.S COVID-19 vaccine or a placebo.

The V call is TRBV5-4, the J call TRBJ2-7, with 15 bases identical to TRBD2. Per the germline V gene, CDR1 is SGHNT and CDR2 is YYREEE (reference sequence). The ends lost 3 bases at V and 6 bases at J; junction bases unmatched: 7. The CDR3 spans 16 residues. The CDR3 is CASSWGTSGGRSEQYF. CDR3 DNA sequence: TGTGCCAGCAGCTGGGGGACTAGCGGGGGGAGGTCCGAGCAGTACTTC. The full variable domain, its missing parts supplied by reference TRBV5-4 and TRBJ2-7, is ETGVTQSPTHLIKTRGQQVTLRCSSQSGHNTVSWYQQALGQGPQFIFQYYREEENGRGNFPPRFSGLQFPNYSSELNVNALELDDSALYLCASSWGTSGGRSEQYFGPGTRLTVT.

The J gene is TRBJ2-7, the V gene TRBV7-2, with D unclear. The germline V gene has CDR1 SGHTA and CDR2 FQGNSA. The ends were cut back, 5 bases at V and 4 bases at J, with 12 bases in the middle. This CDR3 spans 13 amino acids. CDR3 in DNA: TGTGCCAGCAGCGCTACGGGTCGGTACGAGCAGTACTTC. It codes for CASSATGRYEQYF.